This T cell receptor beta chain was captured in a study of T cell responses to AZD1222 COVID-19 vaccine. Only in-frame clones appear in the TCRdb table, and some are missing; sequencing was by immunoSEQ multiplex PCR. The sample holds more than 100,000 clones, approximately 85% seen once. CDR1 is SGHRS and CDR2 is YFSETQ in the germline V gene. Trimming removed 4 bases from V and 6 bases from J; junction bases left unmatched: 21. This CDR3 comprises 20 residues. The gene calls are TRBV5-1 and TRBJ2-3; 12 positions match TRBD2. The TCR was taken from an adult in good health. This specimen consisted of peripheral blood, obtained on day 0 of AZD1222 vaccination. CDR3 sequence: CASSPSTYSPTSGRRDTQYF. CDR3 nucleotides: TGCGCCAGCAGCCCGAGTACTTACTCTCCTACTAGCGGGAGGAGGGATACGCAGTATTTT. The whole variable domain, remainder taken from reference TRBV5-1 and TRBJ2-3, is KAGVTQTPRYLIKTRGQQVTLSCSPISGHRSVSWYQQTPGQGLQFLFEYFSETQRNKGNFPGRFSGRQFSNSRSEMNVSTLELGDSALYLCASSPSTYSPTSGRRDTQYFGPGTRLTVL.